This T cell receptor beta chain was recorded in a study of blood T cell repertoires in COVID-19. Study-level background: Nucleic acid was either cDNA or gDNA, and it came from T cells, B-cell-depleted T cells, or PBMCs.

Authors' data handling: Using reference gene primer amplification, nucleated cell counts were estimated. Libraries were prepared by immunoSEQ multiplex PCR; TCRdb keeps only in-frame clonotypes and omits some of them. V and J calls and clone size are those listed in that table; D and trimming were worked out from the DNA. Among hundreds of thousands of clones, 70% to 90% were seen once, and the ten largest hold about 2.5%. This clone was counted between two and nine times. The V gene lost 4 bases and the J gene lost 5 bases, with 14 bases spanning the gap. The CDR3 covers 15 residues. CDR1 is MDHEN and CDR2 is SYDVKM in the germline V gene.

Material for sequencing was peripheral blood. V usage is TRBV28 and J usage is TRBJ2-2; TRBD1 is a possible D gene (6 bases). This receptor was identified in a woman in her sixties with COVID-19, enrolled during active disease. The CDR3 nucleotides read TGTGCCAGCAGTTCCCCAGGGGCGGGTACCGGGGAGCTGTTTTTT. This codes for CASSSPGAGTGELFF.